Listed below are T cell receptor beta chains from one sample, sequenced in a study of Ad26.COV2.S vaccination and SARS-CoV-2 variants. Sequencing used immunoSEQ multiplex PCR; TCRdb keeps in-frame clones, though not all of them. The sample holds 350,000 to 500,000 clones, 90% seen once. The material was peripheral blood, obtained in a trial of Ad26.COV2.S vaccine versus placebo. The receptors derive from a person between 18 and 65 years old who received the Ad26.COV2.S COVID-19 vaccine or a placebo. Each CDR3 is given with its conserved first and last residue. A D gene is named only where the DNA matches it firmly. Size tells how often a clone was seen (once, few, many) or the class of an expanded clone, and some rows leave it out.

clone_size	d_call	v_call	j_call	cdr3_aa	cdr3_nt
-	-	TRBV9	TRBJ2-5	CASSVGRGRGQETQYF	TGTGCCAGCAGCGTAGGTCGGGGGCGCGGGCAAGAGACCCAGTACTTC
-	TRBD2	TRBV19	TRBJ2-5	CASSSHLAGGFSTQYF	TGTGCCAGTAGTAGCCACCTAGCGGGAGGGTTTTCGACCCAGTACTTC
-	TRBD1	TRBV20-1	TRBJ1-4	CSASGNRGEKLFF	TGCAGTGCTAGTGGGAACAGGGGCGAAAAACTGTTTTTT
-	-	TRBV24-1	TRBJ2-3	CATNRDQRTDTQYF	TGTGCCACCAATAGGGACCAGCGCACAGATACGCAGTATTTT
-	TRBD1	TRBV9	TRBJ2-4	CASSASGDRDIGNIQYF	TGTGCCAGCAGCGCATCGGGGGACAGGGATATAGGAAACATTCAGTACTTC
-	TRBD1	TRBV4-2	TRBJ2-3	CASSQEWGMTGNPDTQYF	TGTGCCAGCAGCCAAGAATGGGGAATGACAGGGAATCCAGATACGCAGTATTTT
-	-	TRBV5-1	TRBJ2-7	CASSTSPTVLAVYEQYF	TGCGCCAGCAGCACCTCCCCGACAGTGCTAGCCGTCTACGAGCAGTACTTC
-	-	TRBV7-9	TRBJ2-7	CASSPSLRSYEQYF	TGTGCCAGCAGCCCTTCACTGCGCTCCTACGAGCAGTACTTC
-	-	TRBV28	TRBJ2-2	CASSRYPVHQNTGELFF	TGTGCCAGCAGCCGCTATCCGGTACACCAGAACACCGGGGAGCTGTTTTTT
-	-	TRBV30	TRBJ1-2	CAWIPRANYGYTF	TGTGCCTGGATACCCAGGGCTAACTATGGCTACACCTTC
once	-	TRBV6-6	TRBJ1-2	CASKKGGSGNYGYTF	TGTGCCAGCAAAAAGGGGGGTTCGGGAAACTATGGCTACACCTTC
-	TRBD2	TRBV7-8	TRBJ2-5	CASSLGLAGPFSETQYF	TGTGCCAGCAGCTTAGGGCTAGCGGGACCCTTTTCGGAGACCCAGTACTTC
-	-	TRBV7-8	TRBJ2-1	CASSLGSPYEQFF	TGTGCCAGCAGCTTAGGGAGTCCCTATGAGCAGTTCTTC
-	TRBD2	TRBV9	TRBJ2-1	CASSAGRDRTSVNNEQFF	TGTGCCAGCAGCGCCGGGAGGGACCGGACTAGCGTTAACAATGAGCAGTTCTTC
-	-	TRBV14	TRBJ2-7	CASRTRGSDEQYF	TGTGCCAGCCGGACCAGGGGATCGGACGAGCAGTACTTC
-	-	TRBV14	TRBJ2-7	CASSPEPGLLSYEQYF	TGTGCCAGCAGCCCTGAGCCGGGACTCCTATCCTACGAGCAGTACTTC
-	TRBD2	TRBV19	TRBJ2-1	CASSIEQSGRIFNEQFF	TGTGCCAGTAGTATAGAGCAGAGCGGGAGGATCTTCAATGAGCAGTTCTTC
few	-	TRBV5-1	TRBJ2-6	CASSLGGSPLSGANVLTF	TGCGCCAGCAGCTTGGGGGGCAGTCCCCTCTCTGGGGCCAACGTCCTGACTTTC
-	-	TRBV24-1	TRBJ2-1	CATSGSTGTGLYNEQFF	TGTGCCACCAGTGGTTCTACCGGGACTGGCCTCTACAATGAGCAGTTCTTC
once	-	TRBV19	TRBJ1-5	CASSRAGYQPQHF	TGTGCCAGTAGTAGGGCAGGATATCAGCCCCAGCATTTT
-	-	TRBV7-9	TRBJ2-7	CASSLDVRVGEQYF	TGTGCCAGCAGCTTAGATGTCAGGGTTGGCGAGCAGTACTTC
-	-	TRBV28	TRBJ1-1	CASSWDDRNTEAFF	TGTGCCAGCAGTTGGGATGACAGGAACACTGAAGCTTTCTTT
few	-	TRBV6-5	TRBJ1-6	CASSSAPGNSPLHF	TGTGCCAGCAGCTCCGCCCCAGGGAATTCACCCCTCCACTTT
-	-	TRBV5-1	TRBJ2-1	CASSLVASGDYNEQFF	TGCGCCAGCAGCTTGGTAGCCTCGGGGGACTACAATGAGCAGTTCTTC
-	-	TRBV7-2	TRBJ1-6	CASNWQGGPPLHF	TGTGCCAGCAATTGGCAGGGCGGTCCGCCCCTCCACTTT
-	TRBD1	TRBV4-3	TRBJ1-4	CASSQRQGGKGEKLFF	TGCGCCAGCAGCCAGAGACAGGGCGGGAAAGGTGAAAAACTGTTTTTT
few	-	TRBV27	TRBJ1-3	CASSDYPQGPGNTIYF	TGTGCCAGCAGTGATTACCCGCAGGGACCTGGAAACACCATATATTTT
-	TRBD2	TRBV27	TRBJ2-1	CASSRGLIDNEQFF	TGTGCCAGCAGCCGGGGACTAATCGACAATGAGCAGTTCTTC
-	-	TRBV2	TRBJ2-7	CASTGAGDSYEQYF	TGTGCCAGCACTGGGGCAGGTGATTCCTACGAGCAGTACTTC
-	-	TRBV6-6	TRBJ1-6	CASSTTGGANNSPLHF	TGTGCCAGCAGTACGACAGGAGGGGCGAATAATTCACCCCTCCACTTT
-	-	TRBV6-5	TRBJ1-4	CASSYLQETNEKLFF	TGTGCCAGCAGTTACCTACAGGAGACAAATGAAAAACTGTTTTTT
few	-	TRBV15	TRBJ2-5	CATSRDRGARETQYF	TGTGCCACCAGCAGAGACCGGGGGGCAAGGGAGACCCAGTACTTC
-	TRBD1	TRBV27	TRBJ1-4	CASSFSDRTNEKLFF	TGTGCCAGCAGTTTTTCGGACAGGACTAATGAAAAACTGTTTTTT
-	TRBD2	TRBV7-6	TRBJ2-7	CASSSGLAGTYEQYF	TGTGCCAGCAGCTCGGGACTAGCGGGAACGTACGAGCAGTACTTC
few	-	TRBV25-1	TRBJ1-6	CASSDRFSYNSPLHF	TGTGCCAGCAGTGACCGATTCTCCTATAATTCACCCCTCCACTTT
-	-	TRBV2	TRBJ2-2	CASSFENTGELFF	TGTGCCAGCAGTTTCGAAAACACCGGGGAGCTGTTTTTT
-	-	TRBV28	TRBJ2-5	CASSWAGSPETQYF	TGTGCCAGCAGTTGGGCAGGGTCCCCAGAGACCCAGTACTTC
-	-	TRBV19	TRBJ2-4	CASSFTYSGTLKNIQYF	TGTGCCAGTAGTTTCACTTACTCCGGGACACTCAAAAACATTCAGTACTTC
-	TRBD2	TRBV27	TRBJ2-7	CASSLWGGSYEQYF	TGTGCCAGCAGTTTATGGGGGGGCTCCTACGAGCAGTACTTC
-	-	TRBV19	TRBJ2-7	CASSIDFGYEQYF	TGTGCCAGTAGTATAGATTTCGGTTACGAGCAGTACTTC
-	-	TRBV28	TRBJ2-7	CASSLVGGGEQYF	TGTGCCAGCAGTTTAGTCGGGGGAGGCGAGCAGTACTTC
-	TRBD1	TRBV4-1	TRBJ2-7	CASSQTTGGPYEQYF	TGCGCCAGCAGCCAGACGACAGGGGGCCCTTACGAGCAGTACTTC
-	TRBD1	TRBV7-8	TRBJ2-3	CASSRVSGQNTQYF	TGTGCCAGCAGCCGAGTATCGGGACAGAATACGCAGTATTTT
-	TRBD1	TRBV2	TRBJ1-1	CASSSGTGFWAFF	TGTGCCAGCAGTTCCGGGACAGGGTTTTGGGCTTTCTTT
-	-	TRBV27	TRBJ2-7	CASSLQGPLYEQYF	TGTGCCAGCAGTTTACAAGGCCCCCTTTACGAGCAGTACTTC
-	-	TRBV7-9	TRBJ2-7	CASSLGQGIEQYF	TGTGCCAGCAGCTTAGGGCAGGGGATCGAGCAGTACTTC
-	-	TRBV27	TRBJ2-1	CASSQTGLEQFF	TGTGCCAGCAGTCAAACCGGACTAGAGCAGTTCTTC
-	-	TRBV7-9	TRBJ2-5	CASSLRREQETQYF	TGTGCCAGCAGCTTACGGAGGGAACAAGAGACCCAGTACTTC
-	-	TRBV4-3	TRBJ1-4	CASSQDQEGNEKLFF	TGCGCCAGCAGCCAAGATCAGGAAGGGAACGAAAAACTGTTTTTT
-	-	TRBV27	TRBJ2-5	CASSQTWGETQYF	TGTGCCAGCAGTCAAACGTGGGGGGAGACCCAGTACTTC